A single sample gave rise to the 22 T cell receptor beta chains below, sequenced in a study of shared clonotypes between healthy human individuals. Using immunoSEQ multiplex PCR, the repertoire was profiled, and TCRdb retains in-frame clones only, with some absent. Here the sample spans fewer than 1.8 million clones, about 98.5% being singletons. The sequenced material came from naive CD4+ T cells sorted from blood. Specified subset: CD45RA+ positively selected. Every receptor here comes from a man aged 30 to 45 in good health.

The chain links TRBV6-5 to TRBJ1-2; D is undetermined. Germline CDR1 is MNHEY and CDR2 is SVGAGI. The V gene lost 0 bases and the J gene lost 7 bases, with 12 bases spanning the gap. The CDR3 is made up of 14 amino acids. CDR3 DNA sequence: TGTGCCAGCAGTTACTCTAACGGGTTAAGTGGCTACACCTTC. As protein: CASSYSNGLSGYTF.

This chain links TRBV28 with TRBJ1-1; TRBD1 agrees at 9 bases. The V gene's germline CDR1 is MDHEN and CDR2 SYDVKM. The CDR3 consists of 16 residues. With 6 bases clipped from V and 4 bases from J, the junction kept 12 bases outside the gene matches. The DNA for the CDR3 is TGTGCCAGCAGATTTCTCGGGACAGGGAGTGGCACTGAAGCTTTCTTT. Amino acids: CASRFLGTGSGTEAFF.

The V gene is TRBV19, the J gene TRBJ1-2, with D perhaps TRBD1 (6 bases). The V gene's germline CDR1 is LNHDA and CDR2 SQIVND (reference sequence). The CDR3 is 15 residues long. The V end was cut by 1 base, the J end by 1 base, with 10 bases between. The chain's CDR3 is CASSIGGQLNYGYTF. In nucleotides, the CDR3 is TGTGCCAGTAGTATAGGTGGACAGCTTAACTATGGCTACACCTTC.

This rearrangement joins TRBV4-1 to TRBJ1-5; D possibly corresponds to TRBD1 (5 bases). The length of the CDR3 is 16 residues. CDR1 and CDR2 from the germline V gene are MGHRA and YSYEKL. V lost 3 bases to trimming and J lost 2 bases, with 14 bases between them. The CDR3, as DNA: TGCGCCAGCAGCCAGGTCGCAGGGATTGGCAATCAGCCCCAGCATTTT. Protein product: CASSQVAGIGNQPQHF.

The chain uses TRBV7-6 and TRBJ2-3; D possibly matches TRBD1 or TRBD2 (7 bases each). The CDR3 is 17 residues long. The germline V and J ends were trimmed by 5 bases and 0 bases, with 18 bases remaining between them. The germline V gene encodes CDR1 SGHVS and CDR2 FNYEAQ. CDR3 region: CASSQGGRPFSTDTQYF. Written as DNA, the CDR3 is TGTGCCAGCAGCCAGGGGGGGCGGCCCTTTAGCACAGATACGCAGTATTTT. Looking up the rest from reference TRBV7-6 and TRBJ2-3 gives the full variable domain: GAGVSQSPRYKVTKRGQDVALRCDPISGHVSLYWYRQALGQGPEFLTYFNYEAQQDKSGLPNDRFSAERPEGSISTLTIQRTEQRDSAMYRCASSQGGRPFSTDTQYFGPGTRLTVL.

This chain uses TRBV6-5 with TRBJ2-5; unclear D gene. The V end lost 0 bases, the J end lost 5 bases, and 13 bases lay between the germline ends. Germline V gene lookup returns CDR1 MNHEY and CDR2 SVGAGI. CDR3 length: 15 amino acids. The CDR3 here is CASSYSWLVLETQYF. DNA of the CDR3: TGTGCCAGCAGTTACTCCTGGCTAGTTCTGGAGACCCAGTACTTC.

The CDR3 here is CASSAIQTSGNADTQYF. CDR3 nucleotides: TGTGCCAGCAGCGCCATCCAGACTAGCGGGAATGCAGATACGCAGTATTTT. V gene TRBV9 combines with J gene TRBJ2-3; 11 bases agree with TRBD2. CDR1 SGDLS and CDR2 YYNGEE come from the germline V gene. The V gene end was trimmed by 3 bases and the J gene end by 4 bases; junction bases not matched to a gene: 10. The CDR3 consists of 17 residues.

The gene calls are TRBV4-3 and TRBJ2-7; D is possibly TRBD1 or TRBD2 (6 bases each). CDR3 length equals 16 residues. From germline, CDR1 is LGHNA and CDR2 YSLEER. Trimming cost V 0 bases and J 5 bases, with 17 bases left between them. The DNA of the CDR3 is TGCGCCAGCAGCCAAGATAGGTGGAGGGGGATCCACGAGCAGTACTTC. Translated, it gives CASSQDRWRGIHEQYF.

J is TRBJ2-3 and V is TRBV7-3, with 9 positions matching TRBD2. This CDR3 contains 17 residues. V shed 9 bases and J 5 bases; nucleotides not matched to a gene: 18. The V gene's germline CDR1 is SGHTA and CDR2 FQGTGA. The CDR3 is CARGRDLAGWEGDTQYF. Written as DNA, the CDR3 is TGTGCCAGGGGGAGGGACCTAGCGGGATGGGAAGGAGATACGCAGTATTTT.

The V gene is TRBV7-9, the J gene TRBJ1-4; D gene ambiguous. The CDR3 spans 12 residues. Trimming took off 1 base at V and 6 bases at J, with 3 bases between the two ends. CDR1 is SEHNR, CDR2 FQNEAQ, per germline (reference sequence). CDR3 bases: TGTGCCAGCAGCTTAGACTATGAAAAACTGTTTTTT. It is translated as CASSLDYEKLFF.

The chain joins TRBV27 to TRBJ2-3; the D is unclear. V was trimmed by 4 bases and J by 11 bases, leaving 13 bases between them. The CDR3 has 12 residues. The germline gives CDR1 MNHEY, CDR2 SMNVEV (reference sequence). The CDR3 reads CASSSDLMGQYF. The CDR3, as DNA: TGTGCCAGCAGTTCAGACCTGATGGGGCAGTATTTT.

The chain uses TRBV19 and TRBJ2-2, with D unresolved. Germline loops: CDR1 LNHDA, CDR2 SQIVND (reference sequence). The V end was cut by 10 bases, the J end by 0 bases, with 12 bases between. The CDR3 totals 14 residues. The CDR3 DNA sequence: TGTGCCACCCGGCGCCAGCCGAACACCGGGGAGCTGTTTTTT. Its translation is CATRRQPNTGELFF.

On this clone itself: Other DNA sequences in the sample encode the same CDR3. The chain uses TRBV20-1 and TRBJ2-3; D uncertain. This CDR3 has 11 amino acids. Trimming took 1 base from V and 5 from J, leaving 4 bases between them. CDR1 and CDR2 (germline): DFQATT, SNEGSKA (reference sequence). CDR3 region: CSARGGDTQYF. The CDR3 DNA follows: TGCAGTGCTAGAGGCGGAGATACGCAGTATTTT.

Concerning this clone itself: The sample carries other DNA sequences with the same CDR3. The chain recombines TRBV18 with TRBJ1-2; 7 bases are shared with TRBD1. J gave up 4 bases and V 1 base, and 0 bases lay outside the gene matches. The CDR3 extends over 13 amino acids. The germline CDR1 and CDR2 sequences are KGHSH and LQKENI. The CDR3 region has the DNA TGTGCCAGCTCACCACGGGACAGCTATGGCTACACCTTC. This codes for CASSPRDSYGYTF.

V and J are TRBV9 and TRBJ1-5, with no clear D. CDR3 length: 13 residues. CDR1 is SGDLS, CDR2 YYNGEE, per germline. V lost 2 bases and J 3 bases, leaving 6 bases between the germline ends. In DNA form, the CDR3 reads TGTGCCAGCAGCGTGGGATACAATCAGCCCCAGCATTTT. It codes for CASSVGYNQPQHF.

This sequence joins TRBV7-9 and TRBJ2-7; no definite D call. V was cut by 5 bases and J by 0 bases, with 14 bases left in between. CDR3 length equals 15 residues. Per the germline V gene, CDR1 is SEHNR and CDR2 is FQNEAQ (reference sequence). The CDR3: CASSPKSQPSYEQYF. CDR3 bases: TGTGCCAGCAGCCCAAAAAGCCAGCCCTCCTACGAGCAGTACTTC.

The chain links TRBV5-1 to TRBJ1-2; 8 nucleotides match TRBD1. The CDR3 has 15 residues. V was pared by 4 bases and J by 4 bases, with 9 bases of the junction left unmatched. In germline, CDR1 is SGHRS, CDR2 YFSETQ. In DNA, the CDR3 is TGCGCCAGCAGCCCCGGCGGACAGGGCGCCTATGGCTACACCTTC. Residues: CASSPGGQGAYGYTF.

This chain uses TRBV9 with TRBJ2-3, with D perhaps TRBD1 (5 bases). CDR1 SGDLS and CDR2 YYNGEE come from the germline V gene. The CDR3 contains 17 residues. V lost 0 bases and J lost 1, with 15 bases in between. CDR3 protein: CASSVGLQGSGTDTQYF. For the CDR3, the DNA is TGTGCCAGCAGCGTAGGTCTCCAGGGTTCGGGCACAGATACGCAGTATTTT.

The chain links TRBV5-1 to TRBJ1-2, with D maybe TRBD1 (5 bases). The V gene's germline CDR1 is SGHRS and CDR2 YFSETQ. This CDR3 is built from 13 residues. V lost 4 bases to trimming and J lost 6 bases, with 13 bases between them. CDR3 coding DNA: TGCGCCAGCAGCCACGGGACGGACAATGGCTACACCTTC. Translating gives CASSHGTDNGYTF.

This sequence joins TRBV6-5 and TRBJ1-5; 8 nucleotides align to TRBD1. Germline CDR1 reads MNHEY; CDR2 reads SVGAGI. The trim removed 6 bases at V and 4 bases at J, leaving 5 bases unmatched. The CDR3 consists of 14 residues. CDR3 in DNA: TGTGCCAGCAGAGGGACAGGTAGGAATCAGCCCCAGCATTTT. This sequence encodes CASRGTGRNQPQHF.

CDR3 sequence: CASSQRTSGRSYEQYF. CDR3 coding DNA: TGCGCCAGCAGCCAGAGAACTAGCGGGAGGTCCTACGAGCAGTACTTC. V gene TRBV4-1 combines with J gene TRBJ2-7; 12 bases are shared with TRBD2. CDR1 is MGHRA and CDR2 is YSYEKL in the germline V gene. The CDR3 covers 16 residues. Trimming at V came to 3 bases and at J to 1 base, leaving 4 bases not matched to a gene.

Regarding this clone: At the DNA level, this CDR3 is encoded by other sequences in the same sample as well. The chain employs TRBV20-1 and TRBJ2-2; no firm D call. The length of the CDR3 is 11 residues. Germline values: CDR1 DFQATT, CDR2 SNEGSKA (reference sequence). V was shortened by 2 bases and J by 5 bases, with 3 bases between the two germline ends. CDR3 amino acids: CSARLTGELFF. CDR3 in DNA: TGCAGTGCTAGATTAACCGGGGAGCTGTTTTTT.